This T cell receptor beta chain derives from a study of blood T cell repertoires in COVID-19. Generated by immunoSEQ multiplex PCR, the TCRdb table keeps only in-frame clones and is missing some. The table records 470,000 or so clones, approximately 90% of them present only once. This clone appeared a single time. CDR3 size: 14 residues. The germline V and J ends were trimmed by 5 bases and 3 bases, with 13 bases remaining between them. Germline V CDR1 and CDR2: LNHDA, SQIVND (reference sequence). This clonotype originated in a woman between 18 and 30 years old with acute COVID-19. Input material: PBMCs or T cells enriched from blood (not recorded which). The V call is TRBV19, the J call TRBJ1-2; no definite D call. The CDR3, as DNA: TGTGCCAGTAGTCCCTCGCAGACTCACTATGGCTACACCTTC. Translating gives CASSPSQTHYGYTF.